The present TCR beta chain was sequenced within a study of control samples from healthy donors and cancer patients (dated by TCRdb to the early 2020s). Receptors were amplified or captured by the immunoSEQ multiplex PCR assay. TCRdb mirrors the immuneACCESS table, restricted to in-frame sequences. Some clones are absent from its copies; in checked studies, under half trace to an unresolved V gene, and the reason for the others is unknown. The sample includes 65,000 to 100,000 clones, with around 87% observed a single time. The ten largest account for roughly a fifth of the sample. As concerns this clone: The target of this receptor is not known. Within one base of it there is no much larger clone, and no base qualities were kept.

Clipping removes 6 bases from V and 6 bases from J, with 10 as the unmatched junction base count. Measured from the cysteine to the phenylalanine, the CDR3 is 14 residues long. Only the CDR3 part of the read is kept: 42 bases, read in frame from the first base. The germline V gene gives CDR1 as MNHEY and CDR2 as SVGAGI. The sequencing sample was made of blood. The sequence is built from TRBV6-5 and TRBJ2-7; the junction holds 8 bases that match TRBD2. This TCR came from a man aged 45 to 65 in good health. The CDR3 protein sequence reads: CASRPREGLGEQYF. The DNA sequence is as follows: TGTGCCAGCAGGCCCCGGGAGGGTTTGGGCGAGCAGTACTTC.